This T cell receptor (beta chain) was found in a study of T cell repertoires in aging, cancer and after chemotherapy. The overall study: The full dataset contained several million TCR reads.

TCR beta rearrangements were amplified from peripheral blood genomic DNA. A note on this clonotype: Its antigen is as yet unknown.

TRB rearrangements spanning V, D and J were amplified using mixed TRB-A/B primers. Each CDR3 protein gets one entry after TCRdb re-called the multiplex PCR reads with MiXCR. The top ten hold 3.2% of the sample, which has 10,000 to 12,000 distinct CDR3 sequences, around 32% seen once. Findings of the study overall: Compared with age-matched healthy donors, untreated hematological or solid cancer patients showed higher blood TCR clonality. These repertoire data do not allow conclusions about immunological memory after chemotherapy. Median generation probability rose over the chemotherapy interval in each cancer cohort, suggesting rebound thymic output.

Between the trimmed V and J ends, which lost 5 bases and 1 base, there was a span of 18 bases. Germline CDR1 is MNHEY and CDR2 is SMNVEV (reference sequence). This CDR3 has 17 amino acids. Sequenced material: blood. The sequence derives from a human donor in good health. V usage is TRBV27 and J usage is TRBJ2-1; perhaps TRBD2 as D (5 bases). The CDR3 nucleotides read TGTGCCAGCAGTCCCGGTTTTCGCGGGCGTTCCTACAATGAGCAGTTCTTC. Amino acids: CASSPGFRGRSYNEQFF.